The present T cell receptor (beta chain) was sequenced within a study of blood T cell repertoires in COVID-19. This table comes from immunoSEQ multiplex PCR, and its TCRdb copy is limited to in-frame clones, with some not included. The table has some 170,000 clones, roughly 87% seen once; the top ten hold roughly 1.2%. The CDR3 runs 14 residues. Germline V gives CDR1 SNHLY, CDR2 FYNNEI. Trimming shortened V by 8 bases and J by 4 bases, and 16 bases separated the two germline ends. The V and J genes are TRBV2 and TRBJ2-3; possible D gene TRBD2, 6 bases. The TCR comes from a human donor with acute COVID-19. The donor label of this sample is uncertain. Sequencing input: PBMCs or T cells enriched from blood (not recorded which). CDR3 residues: CASGGGVSADTQYF. The CDR3 region has the DNA TGTGCCAGCGGGGGAGGAGTATCGGCAGATACGCAGTATTTT.